Shown below are 2 T cell receptor beta chains from a single sample sequenced in a study of blood T cells in healthy people across ages. Alongside a J-beta primer mix, a sample-barcoded 5' primer served in a second PCR lasting about 7 to 11 cycles. TCRdb reprocessed the 5' RACE reads via MiXCR and lists one record per CDR3 protein. The repertoire consists of roughly 1.5 million distinct CDR3 sequences, with approximately 43% occurring once and the leading ten covering approximately 4%. The sequenced sample was blood. These receptors came from a woman younger than 30 in good health.

The chain is built from TRBV7-9 and TRBJ2-5; D may be TRBD1 (6 bases). Germline CDR1 is SEHNR and CDR2 is FQNEAQ (reference sequence). V was shortened by 3 bases and J by 1 base, with 15 bases between the two germline ends. The CDR3 contains 16 residues. In nucleotides, the CDR3 is TGTGCCAGCAGCTTCATCCACAGGGAAGGCCAAGAGACCCAGTACTTC. Translating it yields CASSFIHREGQETQYF. The full variable domain, its missing parts supplied by reference TRBV7-9 and TRBJ2-5, is DTGVSQNPRHKITKRGQNVTFRCDPISEHNRLYWYRQTLGQGPEFLTYFQNEAQLEKSRLLSDRFSAERPKGSFSTLEIQRTEQGDSAMYLCASSFIHREGQETQYFGPGTRLLVL.

This clonotype was found many times. This chain connects TRBV12-3 or TRBV12-4 to TRBJ1-5; D call uncertain. The CDR3 runs 15 residues. The germline V and J ends were trimmed by 5 bases and 0 bases, with 11 bases remaining between them. The CDR3 here is CASSVGRYSNQPQHF. CDR3 in DNA: TGTGCCAGCAGTGTCGGACGGTATAGCAATCAGCCCCAGCATTTT.